The 22 T cell receptor beta chains listed next were all sequenced from one sample in a study of blood T cell repertoires in COVID-19. Data came from immunoSEQ multiplex PCR; TCRdb stores just in-frame clones and leaves some out. The sample has around 97,000 clones, roughly 79% seen once. Sequenced sample: peripheral blood. Receptors were obtained from a man between 65 and 80 years old with acute or convalescent COVID-19.

The sample holds one count of this clone. V usage is TRBV28 and J usage is TRBJ1-6; 7 bases line up with TRBD1. The length of the CDR3 is 15 residues. J was trimmed by 7 bases and V by 6 bases; bases with no gene match: 9. The germline CDR1 and CDR2 sequences are MDHEN and SYDVKM. CDR3 region: CASSQGGQPNSPLHF. CDR3 DNA: TGTGCCAGCAGCCAGGGGGGACAGCCGAATTCACCCCTCCACTTT.

The chain links TRBV9 to TRBJ1-2; 7 nucleotides match TRBD1. CDR1 and CDR2 (germline): SGDLS, YYNGEE. The CDR3 spans 15 residues. The ends lost 4 bases at V and 6 bases at J; junction bases unmatched: 12. CDR3 in amino acids: CASSPRQGMLDGYTF. CDR3 coding DNA: TGTGCCAGCAGCCCAAGACAGGGTATGTTGGATGGCTACACCTTC.

This CDR3 reads CASSSQGAVSPLHF. Written as DNA, the CDR3 is TGTGCCAGCAGCTCACAGGGGGCCGTTTCACCCCTCCACTTT. The chain carries TRBV7-6 and TRBJ1-6; 9 bases fit TRBD1. Germline values: CDR1 SGHVS, CDR2 FNYEAQ. With 4 bases clipped from V and 9 bases from J, the junction kept 4 bases outside the gene matches. The CDR3 runs to 14 residues.

This chain links TRBV6-2 or TRBV6-3 with TRBJ2-7, with 11 bases lining up with TRBD2. The CDR3 runs to 17 residues. V shed 2 bases, J shed 3 bases, and the junction held 9 bases outside the gene matches. Germline V gene lookup returns CDR1 MNHEY and CDR2 SVGEGT. The CDR3 coding sequence is TGTGCCAGCAGTTACGCCACTTTAGCGGGAGGGAACTACGAGCAGTACTTC. It is translated as CASSYATLAGGNYEQYF.

V usage is TRBV28 and J usage is TRBJ1-2, with D hard to call. CDR1 and CDR2 (germline): MDHEN, SYDVKM. V was shortened by 6 bases and J by 0 bases, with 11 bases between the two germline ends. CDR3 length: 14 residues. CDR3 residues: CASSPTVANYGYTF. The CDR3, as DNA: TGTGCCAGCAGCCCCACAGTAGCTAACTATGGCTACACCTTC.

The chain employs TRBV2 and TRBJ1-1; possible D gene TRBD1, 6 bases. Between the trimmed V and J ends, which lost 6 bases and 8 bases, there was a span of 22 bases. CDR1 and CDR2 from the germline V gene are SNHLY and FYNNEI. The CDR3 is 15 amino acids. CDR3 region: CASSKEQGIGGEAFF. The CDR3 region has the DNA TGTGCCAGCAGCAAGGAACAGGGCATAGGAGGCGAAGCTTTCTTT.

V usage is TRBV5-6 and J usage is TRBJ2-1; 8 bases fit TRBD2. The CDR3 totals 16 residues. CDR1 SGHDT and CDR2 YYEEEE come from the germline V gene. V trimming: 2 bases; J trimming: 9 bases; junction bases outside the gene matches: 13. The CDR3 reads CASSLSPGGPLFEQFF. The CDR3 nucleotides are TGTGCCAGCAGCTTATCACCGGGAGGGCCATTATTTGAGCAGTTCTTC.

The chain couples TRBV5-1 to TRBJ2-2; 11 bases are a match to TRBD1. The germline gives CDR1 SGHRS, CDR2 YFSETQ. The CDR3 totals 19 residues. J was trimmed by 5 bases and V by 3 bases; bases with no gene match: 15. This CDR3 is CASSSIFRPGQGVTGELFF. Here the CDR3 DNA reads TGCGCCAGCAGCTCAATTTTCAGACCGGGACAGGGGGTTACCGGGGAGCTGTTTTTT.

This chain joins TRBV5-6 and TRBJ1-5; D perhaps matches TRBD1 (5 bases). Germline CDR1 is SGHDT and CDR2 is YYEEEE. The CDR3 loop spans 15 amino acids. V shed 3 bases and J shed 6 bases, with 16 bases lying between them. CDR3 in amino acids: CASSSRSGGAQPQHF. The CDR3, as DNA: TGTGCCAGCAGCTCGCGGTCAGGAGGGGCTCAGCCCCAGCATTTT.

The V and J genes are TRBV6-2 or TRBV6-3 and TRBJ2-5, with TRBD1 as a possible D gene (7 bases). The germline CDR1 and CDR2 sequences are MNHEY and SVGEGT. The length of the CDR3 is 14 residues. V was shortened by 6 bases and J by 5 bases, with 16 bases between the two germline ends. In nucleotides, the CDR3 is TGTGCCAGCAGCCTCTCTCCAGGGGGGGAGACCCAGTACTTC. Residues: CASSLSPGGETQYF.

V gene TRBV6-5 combines with J gene TRBJ1-4; no clear D. The germline V and J ends were trimmed by 0 bases and 0 bases, with 8 bases remaining between them. Germline V gene data show CDR1 as MNHEY and CDR2 as SVGAGI. This CDR3 has 16 amino acids. In DNA, the CDR3 is TGTGCCAGCAGTTACTCGCCAGTTGCAACTAATGAAAAACTGTTTTTT. As protein: CASSYSPVATNEKLFF.

The chain has TRBV30 and TRBJ2-5, with D maybe TRBD2 (7 bases). The CDR3 is 15 residues long. From germline, CDR1 is GTSNPN and CDR2 SVGIG (reference sequence). V was trimmed by 0 bases and J by 1 base, leaving 12 bases between them. The CDR3 DNA is TGTGCCTGGAGTGTAGTGGGGGGGGCCCAAGAGACCCAGTACTTC. Amino acid sequence: CAWSVVGGAQETQYF.

The chain combines TRBV6-2 or TRBV6-3 with TRBJ2-1; 11 nucleotides match TRBD2. There are 16 residues in the CDR3. The germline V gene encodes CDR1 MNHEY and CDR2 SVGEGT. V lost 5 bases and J lost 9; bases outside the gene matches: 12. The CDR3 sequence: CASSTPGTSGFLEQFF. As DNA, the CDR3 is TGTGCCAGCAGTACCCCCGGGACTAGCGGTTTTCTTGAGCAGTTCTTC.

V and J are TRBV3-1 (or the pseudogene TRBV3-2) and TRBJ2-7; 9 bases map to TRBD2. The CDR3 is 16 amino acids. After removal of 1 base from V and 2 bases from J, the junction contained 6 bases not matched to a gene. In germline, CDR1 is LGHDT, CDR2 YNNKEL (reference sequence). The DNA for the CDR3 is TGTGCCAGCAGCCAAGGACCCCTAGCGGGGACCTACGAGCAGTACTTC. This codes for CASSQGPLAGTYEQYF.

The rearrangement joins TRBV7-9 to TRBJ2-1; the match to TRBD1 covers 9 bases. The CDR3 consists of 16 residues. The germline gives CDR1 SEHNR, CDR2 FQNEAQ (reference sequence). V dropped 5 bases and J dropped 6; count of bases not matched to a gene: 11. The CDR3 reads CASSAYRDRVRNEQFF. In nucleotides, the CDR3 is TGTGCCAGCAGCGCTTATCGGGACAGGGTGCGCAATGAGCAGTTCTTC.

The DNA for the CDR3 is TGTGCCAGCAGCCGAACAGGGTGGGTCAACCGCCCGACTAATGAAAAACTGTTTTTT. Translation: CASSRTGWVNRPTNEKLFF. The J gene is TRBJ1-4, the V gene TRBV3-1 (or the pseudogene TRBV3-2), with D possibly matching TRBD1 (6 bases). CDR3 size: 19 residues. The V gene lost 4 bases and the J gene lost 2 bases, with 23 bases spanning the gap. In germline, CDR1 is LGHDT, CDR2 YNNKEL (reference sequence).

This clone was recorded a few times. The chain carries TRBV5-5 and TRBJ2-3; no firm D call. Germline lookup yields CDR1 SGHKS and CDR2 YYEKEE (reference sequence). The V end was cut by 4 bases, the J end by 2 bases, with 17 bases between. The CDR3 length is 16 residues. CDR3 region: CASSPGSFSHTDTQYF. The CDR3 DNA is TGTGCCAGCAGCCCCGGGTCTTTTTCCCACACAGATACGCAGTATTTT.

This chain joins TRBV27 and TRBJ1-2; the D is unclear. Germline CDR1 is MNHEY and CDR2 is SMNVEV (reference sequence). V was cut by 0 bases and J by 4 bases, with 9 bases left in between. CDR3 size: 14 residues. As DNA, the CDR3 is TGTGCCAGCAGTTTATCCTTAGAGAGCTATGGCTACACCTTC. Its protein product is CASSLSLESYGYTF.

This chain uses TRBV6-2 or TRBV6-3 with TRBJ2-5, with D perhaps matching TRBD2 (6 bases). There are 14 residues in the CDR3. Trimming removed 2 bases at V and 1 base at J, with 8 bases between. In germline, CDR1 is MNHEY, CDR2 SVGEGT. CDR3 protein: CASSYGGIQETQYF. CDR3 bases: TGTGCCAGCAGTTACGGGGGGATCCAAGAGACCCAGTACTTC.

This chain connects TRBV3-1 (or the pseudogene TRBV3-2) to TRBJ2-1; 8 positions match TRBD1. The germline V gene has CDR1 LGHDT and CDR2 YNNKEL (reference sequence). The CDR3 contains 15 residues. Trimming cost V 3 bases and J 3 bases; bases outside gene matches: 4. CDR3 in amino acids: CASSQPTGGYNEQFF. CDR3 coding DNA: TGTGCCAGCAGCCAGCCAACAGGGGGCTACAATGAGCAGTTCTTC.

The genes are TRBV27 and TRBJ2-3; TRBD2 matches at 7 bases. CDR1 is MNHEY and CDR2 is SMNVEV in the germline V gene (reference sequence). The CDR3 is 17 residues long. Trimming took 7 bases from V and 3 from J; bases not matched to a gene: 16. The CDR3: CASTPNFRDYGTDTQYF. DNA for the CDR3: TGTGCCAGCACCCCTAACTTCCGGGACTACGGTACAGATACGCAGTATTTT.

The genes are TRBV5-1 and TRBJ1-2; 7 nucleotides match TRBD1. Germline CDR1 reads SGHRS; CDR2 reads YFSETQ. The CDR3 spans 15 residues. Trimming removed 3 bases from V and 8 bases from J; junction bases left unmatched: 13. CDR3 loop: CASSSRQGNSRGYTF. CDR3 DNA: TGCGCCAGCAGCTCTCGACAGGGCAACTCAAGGGGCTACACCTTC.